This is a list of T cell receptor beta chains from one sample in a study of memory CD4+ T cells and cytomegalovirus serostatus. Only in-frame clones appear in the TCRdb table, and some are missing; sequencing was by immunoSEQ multiplex PCR. Seen here are some 57,000 clones, roughly 80% observed once, and the top ten hold 0.75% to 0.85%. The sequenced material came from memory CD4+ T cells from blood. The receptors come from an adult in good health and CMV-seronegative. CDR3s include the opening cysteine and the closing phenylalanine or tryptophan.

v_call	j_call	cdr3_aa
TRBV4-1	TRBJ1-5	CASSQTPGSQGTQPQHF
TRBV2	TRBJ2-1	CASRSGRANDEQFF
TRBV6-1	TRBJ1-4	CASIEEGVRKKLFF
TRBV5-6	-	CASRTSGSFYEQYF
TRBV4-1	TRBJ1-6	CASSPPLGRGDSPLHF
TRBV29-1	TRBJ2-1	CSAPSGPAREQFF
TRBV29-1	TRBJ2-5	CSVEPGGETQYF
TRBV28	TRBJ1-4	CASSRTSNEKLFF
TRBV11-2	TRBJ2-7	CASSLYGSGGFHEQYF
TRBV5-1	TRBJ2-3	CASSRGQSSTQKNSNTQYF